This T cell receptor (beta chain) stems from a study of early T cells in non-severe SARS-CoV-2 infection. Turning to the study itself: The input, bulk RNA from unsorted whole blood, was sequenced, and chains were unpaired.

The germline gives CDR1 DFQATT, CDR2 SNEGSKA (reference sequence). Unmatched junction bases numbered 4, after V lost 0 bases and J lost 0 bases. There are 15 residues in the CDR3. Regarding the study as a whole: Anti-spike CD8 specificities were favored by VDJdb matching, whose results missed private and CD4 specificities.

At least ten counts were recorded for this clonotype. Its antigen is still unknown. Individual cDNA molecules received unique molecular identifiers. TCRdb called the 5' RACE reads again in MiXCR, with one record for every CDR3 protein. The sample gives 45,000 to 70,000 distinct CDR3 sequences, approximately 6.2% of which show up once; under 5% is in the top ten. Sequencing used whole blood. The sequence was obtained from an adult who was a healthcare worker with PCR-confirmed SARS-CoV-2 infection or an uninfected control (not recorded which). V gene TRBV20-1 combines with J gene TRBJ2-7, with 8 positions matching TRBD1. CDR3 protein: CSARDRDRGSYEQYF. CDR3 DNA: TGCAGTGCTAGAGATCGCGACAGGGGCTCCTACGAGCAGTACTTC.